This T cell receptor (beta chain) was captured by sequencing in a study of blood T cells in healthy people across ages. Study-level points and caveats: Across the age range, TCR beta diversity per million T cells fell in a roughly linear way. Naive T cell percentage strongly correlated with TCR beta diversity.

The length of the CDR3 is 14 residues. After removal of 6 bases from V and 5 bases from J, the junction contained 8 bases not matched to a gene. Per the germline V gene, CDR1 is ENHRY and CDR2 is SYGVKD. Drawing of peripheral blood yielded about 10 milliliters from each donor. Per sample, no less than 5 micrograms of total RNA were extracted. The second PCR ran roughly 6 to 12 cycles with a sample-barcoded 5' primer and J-beta primers. TCRdb redid the calling of the 5' RACE reads with MiXCR, one entry per CDR3 protein. The data show some 890,000 distinct CDR3 sequences, about 29% seen once. Of note for this clonotype: What it binds is unknown.

These data are also associated with another study on T cells of mothers and their children.

The chain combines TRBV10-3 with TRBJ1-1, with 8 bases aligning to TRBD1. This clonotype was obtained from a woman aged 40 to 50 in good health. Material for sequencing was blood. The CDR3 DNA reads as TGTGCCATCAGCACCGGGACAGGTCCGACTGAAGCTTTCTTT. Its translation: CAISTGTGPTEAFF.